This T cell receptor beta chain was identified during a study of blood T cell repertoires in COVID-19. Using immunoSEQ multiplex PCR, the repertoire was profiled, and TCRdb retains in-frame clones only, with some absent. The sample lists about 150,000 clones; around 89% were seen once. The CDR3 contains 17 residues. Germline V CDR1 and CDR2: SGDLS, YYNGEE. V was clipped by 1 base and J by 6 bases; unmatched bases: 11. The sample comprised PBMCs or T cells enriched from blood (not recorded which). J is TRBJ2-1 and V is TRBV9, with 9 positions matching TRBD2. The clonotype originates from a woman aged 25-40 years with acute COVID-19. The CDR3 coding sequence is TGTGCCAGCAGCGTACATCGGCGGGAGGGGGTTGTCAATGAGCAGTTCTTC. As protein: CASSVHRREGVVNEQFF.